One sample yielded the 11 T cell receptor beta chains listed below, sequenced in a study of T cells in Graves' hyperthyroidism and ophthalmopathy. Amplified TCR beta CDR3 regions came from RNA transcripts. The TCR CDR3 was amplified in a first-round RT-PCR using the HTBI primer set. MiXCR, run by TCRdb on the multiplex PCR reads, gives a single entry per CDR3 protein. The sample lists approximately 530,000 distinct CDR3 sequences, about 20% seen once, with 47% in the top ten. Sequencing was carried out using blood. These receptors came from a man aged 35 to 55 with Graves' ophthalmopathy.

Points on this clonotype: Being one base from a much bigger clone, this may be a read error. V is TRBV20-1 and J is TRBJ1-1; D may be TRBD1 (5 bases). Germline loops: CDR1 DFQATT, CDR2 SNEGSKA (reference sequence). Trimming left V 6 bases short and J 4 bases short, with 18 bases between. There are 14 residues in the CDR3. The CDR3 sequence is CSAAKLGTSTEAFF. In DNA form, the CDR3 reads TGCAGTGCGGCCAAGCTGGGGACGAGCACTGAAGCTTTCTTT.

The rearrangement uses TRBV10-3 and TRBJ1-5, with 7 bases matching TRBD1. The germline CDR1 and CDR2 sequences are ENHRY and SYGVKD. Trimming took 5 bases from V and 7 from J; bases not matched to a gene: 5. CDR3 size: 13 residues. The CDR3 here is CAISIDRDQPQHF. The CDR3 nucleotides are TGTGCCATCAGTATTGACAGGGACCAGCCCCAGCATTTT.

This clonotype was observed a few times. V usage is TRBV6-1 and J usage is TRBJ1-2, with D maybe TRBD1 (6 bases). Looked up from germline, CDR1 is MNHNS and CDR2 is SASEGT. V lost 4 bases and J 9 bases, leaving 33 bases between the germline ends. The CDR3 runs 19 residues. The CDR3 sequence is CASSARTTTGSSAPLSYTF. The CDR3 bases are TGTGCCAGCAGTGCGAGGACGACTACAGGGTCTTCAGCCCCTCTAAGCTACACCTTC.

This clonotype was observed at least ten times. The CDR3 region is CASSQDSPQTDTQYF. CDR3 DNA sequence: TGCGCCAGCAGTCAAGACTCCCCCCAGACAGATACGCAGTATTTT. The chain links TRBV10-1 to TRBJ2-3; D not resolved. The germline CDR1 and CDR2 sequences are WNHNN and SYGVQD (reference sequence). CDR3 length equals 15 residues. Trimming left V 5 bases short and J 3 bases short, with 15 bases between.

This clonotype was seen a handful of times. This sequence joins TRBV13 and TRBJ1-2, with 7 bases matching TRBD1. The V gene end was trimmed by 1 base and the J gene end by 5 bases; junction bases not matched to a gene: 7. Germline assignment: CDR1 PRHDT and CDR2 FYEKMQ (reference sequence). The CDR3 contains 15 residues. The CDR3 DNA follows: TGTGCCAGCAGCTTAGCCAGGGGGGAGGATTATGGCTACACCTTC. This sequence encodes CASSLARGEDYGYTF.

The V call is TRBV13, the J call TRBJ2-7; 9 bases align to TRBD2. The V gene end was trimmed by 4 bases and the J gene end by 2 bases; junction bases not matched to a gene: 6. Germline loops: CDR1 PRHDT, CDR2 FYEKMQ (reference sequence). The CDR3 is 15 amino acids. CDR3 protein: CASSSRGGNAYEQYF. The CDR3 region has the DNA TGTGCCAGCAGCTCGCGGGGGGGAAATGCCTACGAGCAGTACTTC.

This clonotype was picked up a small number of times. This rearrangement joins TRBV10-3 to TRBJ2-5; maybe TRBD2 (6 bases). The V end was cut by 6 bases, the J end by 2 bases, with 10 bases between. The CDR3 covers 13 residues. CDR1 and CDR2 (germline): ENHRY, SYGVKD. CDR3 bases: TGTGCCATCAGCGGGACTGTTCAAGAGACCCAGTACTTC. It translates to CAISGTVQETQYF.

This clonotype was seen ten or more times. The CDR3 spells CASSPQRGMNNEQFF. As DNA, the CDR3 is TGTGCCAGCAGCCCCCAGCGGGGGATGAACAATGAGCAGTTCTTC. The chain employs TRBV3-1 and TRBJ2-1; 8 bases are shared with TRBD2. The CDR3 covers 15 residues. With V trimmed by 4 bases and J by 5 bases, 7 bases remained unmatched. Germline V gene data show CDR1 as LGHDT and CDR2 as YNNKEL (reference sequence).

V usage is TRBV6-2 or TRBV6-3 and J usage is TRBJ2-7; TRBD2 aligns across 8 bases. With V trimmed by 6 bases and J by 3 bases, 4 bases remained unmatched. Per germline, CDR1 MNHEY and CDR2 SVGEGT. The CDR3 has 13 amino acids. Here the CDR3 DNA reads TGTGCCAGCAGATTGACTAGCGACTACGAGCAGTACTTC. Translation gives CASRLTSDYEQYF.

This clonotype came up many times. J is TRBJ2-4 and V is TRBV28, with no clear D. Looked up from germline, CDR1 is MDHEN and CDR2 is SYDVKM. The CDR3 has 14 amino acids. The V gene lost 5 bases and the J gene lost 7 bases, with 15 bases spanning the gap. The CDR3 reads CASSPSLDPNIQYF. In DNA form, the CDR3 reads TGTGCCAGCAGTCCATCCCTGGACCCCAACATTCAGTACTTC.

This clonotype was seen a handful of times. The chain employs TRBV20-1 and TRBJ2-2; TRBD2 matches at 8 bases. V lost 3 bases and J lost 7; bases outside the gene matches: 10. Germline CDR1 is DFQATT and CDR2 is SNEGSKA (reference sequence). The CDR3 contains 15 residues. The CDR3 loop is CSARQRERAGGELFF. The CDR3 bases are TGCAGTGCTAGGCAGCGGGAGAGGGCGGGCGGGGAGCTGTTTTTT.